This TCR beta chain is from a study of cytomegalovirus exposure and HLA in healthy donors. Study at large: Caucasian-associated ancestry cluster membership applied to 75% to 85% of around 400 genotyped donors. Study-level points and caveats: Later on, analysis showed that most CMV-associated TCR beta chains appeared to be HLA-restricted.

Germline V gene sequence: CDR1 LNHDA, CDR2 SQIVND (reference sequence). V gave up 10 bases and J gave up 7 bases, with 16 bases separating them. The CDR3 covers 12 residues. On this clone itself: Its target is not known.

Both 60 Vbeta primers and 13 Jbeta primers went into the PCR. Sequencing used immunoSEQ multiplex PCR; TCRdb keeps in-frame clones, though not all of them. The sample includes 150,000 to 180,000 clones, roughly three quarters seen only once; the top ten take 7.7%. V and J are TRBV19 and TRBJ1-2; no clear D gene. Material for sequencing was PBMCs. The clonotype comes from a man aged 30-40 years in good health and CMV-seropositive. The CDR3 nucleotides are TGTGCCACTACGCGGGGATTCGGTGGCTACACCTTC. It codes for CATTRGFGGYTF.